This section outlines one T cell receptor (beta chain) sequence together with its context. Produced via immunoSEQ multiplex PCR; TCRdb's table is partial and in-frame only. This table holds some 160,000 clones, roughly four fifths found once. The source of the sample is a study of blood T cell repertoires in COVID-19. V was cut by 3 bases and J by 3 bases, with 12 bases left in between. Per germline, CDR1 KGHSH and CDR2 LQKENI. The length of the CDR3 is 14 residues. This chain uses TRBV18 with TRBJ2-7, with D tentatively TRBD1 (5 bases). The receptor comes from a woman older than 75 with acute or convalescent COVID-19. The sample taken for sequencing was peripheral blood. The DNA of the CDR3 is TGTGCCAGCTCACCCGCAGGCAGGGACTACGAGCAGTACTTC. This sequence encodes CASSPAGRDYEQYF.